This T cell receptor (beta chain) originates from a study of T-cell reconstitution after alpha-beta-depleted transplantation in children (dated by TCRdb to 2016 to 2017). About the study as a whole: Using TCR repertoire profiling, the study quantitatively followed how T-cell immune reconstitution unfolded in children after TCRalphabeta/CD19-depleted allogeneic hematopoietic cell transplantation. Beyond this particular receptor, the publication reports: Over subsequent months, a decline in hyperexpanded clone frequencies was noted, and after one year, T-cell counts and TCRbeta diversity were mostly ascribed to newly produced T cells. In some patients, high TCRbeta diversity at day 60 was attributed to recipient T cells and intrathymic progenitors that had survived conditioning. About two months after transplant, the apparently early recovery of alphabetaT-cell counts reportedly depended on just several hundred clones that had expanded rapidly and came from non-depleted graft cells.

The germline V gene (reference sequence) sets CDR1 to MNHEY and CDR2 to SMNVEV. The V and J ends are trimmed by 1 base and 0 bases, leaving 20 bases between them. The CDR3, cysteine through phenylalanine, is 19 amino acids long. The only DNA kept is the CDR3, 57 bases in frame from the first base. What the treatment or condition label conveys for this sample: allogeneic hematopoietic cell transplantation with graft depleted of TCRalphabeta T cells and CD19 B cells. The transplant recipients were children given TCRalphabeta/CD19-depleted allogeneic hematopoietic cell grafts. The library was obtained by PCR. The sequencer was an Illumina HiSeq 2500. TCR libraries were prepared with molecular barcoding, using unique molecular identifiers to normalize TCRbeta repertoire quantification. TCRdb ran its own pipeline on the public reads, namely fastp trimming at Q25 and MiXCR clone calling, and kept in-frame beta chains. Identical CDR3 proteins give one entry, which carries the most common genes and DNA. This sample comprises about 100,000 distinct CDR3 sequences, around 7% of them detected only once. Together, the top ten hold 15% to 20% of the sample.

This clonotype was detected a few times. This receptor's antigen is unknown. Qualities for individual bases were not recorded, and no much larger clone is one base off. The sequences come from PBMCs, collected before TCRalphabeta/CD19-depleted stem cell transplant. The sequence is built from TRBV27 and TRBJ2-3, with no confident D gene call. This sequence originates from a boy younger than 10 with acute lymphoblastic leukemia, due to receive a stem cell transplant. At the DNA level, the sequence is TGTGCCAGCAGTTTATATCGCAAGGCTCGCACCCCGAGCACAGATACGCAGTATTTT. Protein translation: CASSLYRKARTPSTDTQYF.